The source of this T cell receptor beta chain is a study of blood T cell repertoires in COVID-19. Only in-frame clones appear in the TCRdb table, and some are missing; sequencing was by immunoSEQ multiplex PCR. The table lists approximately 230,000 clones, 82% of them singletons, with 15% in the top ten. Trimming pared 0 bases from V and 2 bases from J, leaving 9 bases between. In germline, CDR1 is SGDLS, CDR2 YYNGEE. CDR3 length: 15 amino acids. The J gene is TRBJ1-3, the V gene TRBV9, with D possibly matching TRBD1 (5 bases). The receptor's source is a man in his forties who had recovered from COVID-19. Sequencing was performed on PBMCs or T cells enriched from blood (not recorded which). Written as DNA, the CDR3 is TGTGCCAGCAGCGTAGCTGGGGGGACTGGAAACACCATATATTTT. This translates into CASSVAGGTGNTIYF.